This T cell receptor beta chain was captured by sequencing in a study of T cell repertoires in cytomegalovirus infection. Study-wide results and limits: HLA-C-restricted CMV-specific TCR beta clonotypes prevailed in the ex vivo response. Identification of carriers of CMV plus the relevant HLA was achieved through cumulative public TCR beta family frequency.

Concerning this clonotype: What it recognizes is unknown.

TCRdb redid the calling of the reads with MiXCR, one entry per CDR3 protein. The sample consists of around 180,000 distinct CDR3 sequences, approximately 19% of them appearing once. Sequenced input: PBMCs. The TCR comes from a human donor in good health (CMV status not recorded). Some clones in this sample may be carry-over from other donors' samples.

The CDR3: CASSRGHSGNTIYF. CDR3 nucleotides: TGTGCCAGCAGCAGGGGACACTCTGGAAACACCATATATTTT. The chain has TRBV28 and TRBJ1-3, with a possible D match to TRBD1 (6 bases). Trimming stripped 6 bases from V and 0 bases from J, with 9 bases between. The CDR3 has 14 amino acids. Germline assignment: CDR1 MDHEN and CDR2 SYDVKM.